The 8 T cell receptor beta chains reported below all come from one sample, sequenced in a study of T cell changes during pregnancy in multiple sclerosis. Data came from immunoSEQ multiplex PCR; TCRdb stores just in-frame clones and leaves some out. In the table there are roughly 35,000 clones, about 91% of which are singletons. The source was CD4+ T cells from peripheral blood mononuclear cells, collected after pregnancy. These receptors were taken from a female donor with multiple sclerosis, enrolled in a pregnancy study.

The chain links TRBV2 to TRBJ1-1; D gene uncertain. The V gene lost 11 bases and the J gene lost 4 bases, with 20 bases spanning the gap. Germline V gives CDR1 SNHLY, CDR2 FYNNEI. CDR3 length: 14 amino acids. CDR3 sequence (DNA): TGTGCCTCCGAGGGTGAGTTGGTAGCCACTGAAGCTTTCTTT. Translating gives CASEGELVATEAFF.

This sequence joins TRBV6-4 and TRBJ1-6; weak D call: TRBD1 (5 bases). The germline V gene encodes CDR1 MRHNA and CDR2 SNTAGT. Trimming left V 2 bases short and J 6 bases short, with 8 bases between. This CDR3 region has 14 residues. The CDR3 DNA sequence: TGTGCCAGCAGTGACAAGGGACTTAATTCACCCCTCCACTTT. Protein: CASSDKGLNSPLHF.

The rearrangement joins TRBV11-2 to TRBJ2-5; D is possibly TRBD1 (6 bases). V lost 4 bases and J lost 5, with 17 bases in between. CDR3 size: 15 residues. Germline V gene lookup returns CDR1 SGHAT and CDR2 FQNNGV. CDR3 coding DNA: TGTGCCAGCAGCTCTGTTTTGGGGGCAATTGAGACCCAGTACTTC. This codes for CASSSVLGAIETQYF.

This clone was recorded a few times. The chain joins TRBV18 to TRBJ2-1, with D possibly being TRBD2 (5 bases). The V and J ends lost 3 bases and 11 bases respectively, with 11 bases between them. This CDR3 has 12 amino acids. Germline V gene lookup returns CDR1 KGHSH and CDR2 LQKENI. The CDR3 coding sequence is TGTGCCAGCTCACCTCGGGGTAGACAGCAGTTCTTC. Protein: CASSPRGRQQFF.

This clone occurred once. V is TRBV29-1 and J is TRBJ2-3; D call uncertain. CDR1 is SQVTM and CDR2 is ANQGSEA in the germline V gene. V shed 3 bases and J shed 4 bases, with 17 bases lying between them. The CDR3 is made up of 15 amino acids. CDR3 sequence (DNA): TGCAGCGTTGACCCCCTAAACTTCGTCGCAGATACGCAGTATTTT. Amino acids: CSVDPLNFVADTQYF.

The count of this clone is one. The V call is TRBV25-1, the J call TRBJ1-1, with a weak D call TRBD1 (6 bases). The germline V and J ends were trimmed by 2 bases and 0 bases, with 10 bases remaining between them. There are 15 residues in the CDR3. Germline V CDR1 and CDR2: MGHDK, SYGVNS. DNA of the CDR3: TGTGCCAGCAGTGAAATTGCAGGGGTGAACACTGAAGCTTTCTTT. Translated, it gives CASSEIAGVNTEAFF. The whole variable domain, filled in from reference TRBV25-1 and TRBJ1-1, reads EADIYQTPRYLVIGTGKKITLECSQTMGHDKMYWYQQDPGMELHLIHYSYGVNSTEKGDLSSESTVSRIRTEHFPLTLESARPSHTSQYLCASSEIAGVNTEAFFGQGTRLTVV.

This clone was counted once. The genes are TRBV5-4 and TRBJ2-1, with D possibly TRBD1 on 5 matching bases. The V end was cut by 2 bases, the J end by 6 bases, with 6 bases between. Looked up from germline, CDR1 is SGHNT and CDR2 is YYREEE (reference sequence). This CDR3 has 12 residues. The CDR3 coding sequence is TGTGCCAGCAGCTTAGGGGTCAATGAGCAGTTCTTC. Protein: CASSLGVNEQFF. Together with reference TRBV5-4 and TRBJ2-1, the CDR3 gives the full variable domain: ETGVTQSPTHLIKTRGQQVTLRCSSQSGHNTVSWYQQALGQGPQFIFQYYREEENGRGNFPPRFSGLQFPNYSSELNVNALELDDSALYLCASSLGVNEQFFGPGTRLTVL.

The chain recombines TRBV19 with TRBJ2-3; 7 positions match TRBD2. The CDR3 has 15 residues. Germline values: CDR1 LNHDA, CDR2 SQIVND (reference sequence). V was pared by 7 bases and J by 5 bases, with 12 bases of the junction left unmatched. The CDR3 reads CASKAWAGVGDTQYF. DNA for the CDR3: TGTGCCAGTAAGGCTTGGGCGGGAGTTGGAGATACGCAGTATTTT.